This TCR beta chain was captured in a study of cytomegalovirus exposure and HLA in healthy donors (TCRdb year 2017). As for the study more broadly: In an earlier analysis of about 560 of the donors, about 260 Gb of sequence data and some 120 million unique TCR beta sequences from about 179 million T cells were reported. An early release covering 550 to 700 HLA-typed donors comprised about 300 gigabases of sequencing data and around 85 million unique TCR sequences. Of the roughly 400 genotyped donors, 80% to 90% were placed in the genetic ancestry cluster associated with self-reported Caucasian donors. The study aimed to test whether cataloging public T cell receptors could reveal signatures of past pathogen exposure. The study used immunosequencing to profile the T cell repertoires of under 700 subjects and linked those repertoires to cytomegalovirus serostatus. In addition to the first cohort of 650 to 750 subjects, a separate validation cohort of 120 different subjects was used. To predict cytomegalovirus infection status, the study brought together high-throughput TCR immunosequencing, statistical association of individual TCRs with disease status, and machine learning. In a later analysis, previously published TCR beta repertoires from 500 to 750 donors were re-analyzed and high-resolution HLA genotyping was added so that TCR occurrence patterns could be studied. Rather than drawing on any new phenotypic data, the later analysis identified candidate immune exposures from TCR beta sequences and the way those sequences occurred across donors. In an earlier analysis of more than 550 of the donors, high-throughput TCR beta sequencing was used to judge whether each TCR beta V gene segment behaved as functional or pseudogenic. Donor age, sex, ethnicity and CMV serostatus were collected together with the repertoire data. A later genetic analysis used genome-wide SNP genotypes for about 65% of the roughly 700 donors, treating that subset as a discovery cohort. All discovery cohort repertoires had been generated on a single sequencing platform. Class I and class II HLA loci were covered by the typing at four-digit resolution. Typing coverage varied by locus: roughly 620-640 donors for A, B, C, DRB1 and DQB1; under 550 for DQA1; about 590 for DPA1; 450 to 480 for DPB1. About five DR-DQ haplotypes were handled as single units for association and clustering because linkage in the cohort was strong. On average, 235,054 unique TCR beta nucleotide sequences were sequenced per donor among 398 genotyped donors of the cohort, with 15% to 20% of those sequences being non-productive.

Receptor libraries were prepared by the immunoSEQ multiplex PCR assay. For the multiplex PCR, a mixture combining 60 forward primers for TCR Vbeta segments and 13 reverse primers for TCR Jbeta segments was used. Amplification of the CDR3 region of rearranged TCR beta genes was performed with a multiplex PCR assay on genomic DNA. The amplified TCR beta libraries were sequenced on the Illumina HiSeq System as 87-base-pair reads. The published analysis was carried out like this. Across the 500 to 850 repertoires, a later analysis counted 75 million to 90 million unique TCR beta chains, some 11 million of which were shared by at least two donors. To remove PCR and sequencing errors, raw reads were error-corrected and collapsed into unique sequences using a nearest-neighbor algorithm that merged closely related sequences. To assign V, D and J gene segments, CDR3 sequences were aligned to IMGT reference sequences. For a sequence to be retained, at least a six-nucleotide match to both a V gene segment and a J gene segment was required. Rearrangements were classified as productive when the CDR3 lacked stop codons and remained in frame with V and J, and all other rearrangements were classified as non-productive. Following IMGT convention, CDR3 was defined as the stretch from the second conserved V-encoded cysteine to the conserved J-encoded phenylalanine. In an earlier analysis of around 640 of the donors, sequences lacking an unambiguous match to a single V gene segment were excluded. An earlier analysis of 500 to 700 of the donors classified V segments as functional when productive rearrangements were above 56.7% and as segregating when the standard deviation between donors was above 5%. A statistical classification framework was developed to diagnose cytomegalovirus status using the catalog of TCR beta chain sequences. In a later analysis, TCR nucleotide sequences were compared against IMGT/GENE-DB human TR gene sequences so that V and J genes could be assigned. Using the TCRdist pipeline, a later analysis assigned CDR3 sequences along with most-parsimonious VDJ recombination scenarios. A later analysis defined each TCR beta chain by its CDR3 amino acid sequence plus V-gene family, and excluded reads lacking a unique V-gene family. A later analysis removed 500 to 600 highly shared, low-generation-probability nucleotide sequences to deal with suspected cross-contamination and a sequencing artifact. For each public chain, a later analysis derived a clonal expansion index from normalized ranks of inferred template counts within each repertoire. In a later analysis, generation probabilities were computed with a VDJ recombination model fitted to out-of-frame rearrangements, and the resulting probabilities were checked against IGoR. Hypergeometric tests were used in a later analysis to score TCR-TCR, TCR-HLA and TCR-CMV co-occurrence, with a repertoire-size bias correction applied to the TCR pairs. False discovery rates were estimated in a later analysis by permuting HLA or CMV assignments 20 times. In a later analysis, co-occurring TCRs were grouped using DBSCAN, and TCRdist sequence similarity was added for clustering within HLA-allele-positive subsets. Repertoires with fewer than 30,000 or more than 120,000 public chains, plus five repertoires with anomalous nucleotide sharing, were excluded from co-occurrence clustering. Sourced from immuneACCESS, this table was stored by TCRdb with only in-frame sequences that have V and J called. A share of the clones is absent; for the studies checked, an unresolved V gene accounts for under half, and the remainder has no known explanation. V and J calls plus clone size are reproduced from that table; the DNA served to infer D and trimming. In all, the sample holds around 130,000 clones, and just over 70% of those were seen once. Under 3% of the sample is held by the ten biggest clonotypes.

The cohort was made up of approximately 670 healthy bone marrow donors. Cohort members were all nominally healthy when sampled, although unrecorded immune exposures were likely present. The donor tested CMV seropositive and was one of the 289 seropositive cohort members. Every donor gave a peripheral blood sample, and the peripheral blood mononuclear cells from that sample were used for TCR beta sequencing. The Qiagen DNeasy Blood Extraction Kit was used to extract genomic DNA from the blood cell samples. As to this clone: Its antigen is still unknown. Per-nucleotide qualities are absent, and no much larger clonotype sits a single base away.

The germline ends are 17 bases apart after V is trimmed by 4 bases and J by 5 bases. According to the germline V gene, CDR1 reads SGHVS and CDR2 reads FQNEAQ. The CDR3 has 15 amino acids, counting the end cysteine and phenylalanine. The retained sequence is limited to the CDR3, 45 bases, with the frame set at the first base. The research as a whole found: The study listed 164 TCR beta chains as associated with cytomegalovirus. Some IMGT-functional V segments, including TRBV6-2 and TRBV6-3, could not be distinguished by the 87-base-pair reads and were therefore excluded. According to a later analysis, TCR association rates differed among HLA loci, with DRB1 alleles showing the most associated TCRs and HLA-C alleles showing the fewest. A later analysis associated about 17,000 TCR beta sequences with specific HLA alleles at a false discovery rate of 0.05. In an earlier analysis of 587 of the donors, most TCR beta V segments appeared in productive rearrangements about 87% or about 30% of the time, broadly matching IMGT annotations. A cluster of highly shared sequence variants was judged likely to represent a technical artifact of the sequencing pipeline. Because counts were too low, seventeen rarely observed V segments, including chromosome 9 orphons, were left out of the earlier analysis of some 600 of the donors. Roughly uniform sequencing depth across donors was assumed in presence/absence analyses, although this assumption may not hold. In vitro tests confirmed that a few of the cytomegalovirus-associated TCR beta chains recognize cytomegalovirus antigens. V-gene and J-gene trimming of TCR beta chains was associated with a missense DCLRE1C variant in a later genetic analysis, and the association was replicated in an independent cohort. Several of the top co-occurrence clusters appeared to be linked to parvovirus B19, influenza, CMV and Epstein-Barr virus, according to a later analysis. Most TCR sequences were seen in very few donors, while some public TCRs were found in many individuals. The classifier was reported to diagnose cytomegalovirus status with high specificity and sensitivity in both the original and validation cohorts. According to the authors, the approach could potentially be generalized to other disease states and immunological phenotypes. Correlated functional status among segregating V segments might be attributable to linkage disequilibrium, but an unknown experimental factor could not be ruled out. Because some donors lacked HLA typing at each locus, the association tests relied only on the typed subset. The cohort was sequenced for TCR beta chains only, and without alpha or paired-chain data the features that could be detected were limited. In a later analysis, HLA-associated TCR beta chains showed more clonal expansion and lower generation probabilities than non-associated chains that were equally common. Strong co-occurrence of HLA alleles, especially DR and DQ, made assigning TCR associations to individual alleles difficult. A further reported finding was that TCR beta sequences accurately predicted the HLA-A and HLA-B alleles for most subjects in the first cohort. A later genetic analysis reported fewer N-insertions in productive TCRs among donors in an Asian-associated ancestry cluster than the approximately 670-donor mean. Immune exposure information for the cohort was limited to CMV serostatus. In a later analysis, most CMV-associated TCR beta chains were found to appear HLA-restricted, with HLA associations seemingly driven largely by CMV exposure.

The source material was PBMCs. The sequence was collected from an older woman in good health and CMV-seropositive. The receptor chain draws on TRBV7-8 and TRBJ1-1, with TRBD1 perhaps the D gene, on 5 matching bases. The DNA is TGTGCCAGCAGCTCAACCGAGGGGAGGACAACTGAAGCTTTCTTT. This yields the protein CASSSTEGRTTEAFF.